What follows describes a single T cell receptor beta chain. Its antigen is not identified. With V trimmed by 4 bases and J by 7 bases, 1 base remained unmatched. The CDR3 is made up of 14 amino acids. Germline V CDR1 and CDR2: SGHTA, FQGNSA. The source of the sample is a study of T cell responses to AZD1222 COVID-19 vaccine. Findings and caveats of the study: Rises in breadth and depth of Spike-specific TCRs came after two AZD1222 doses.

Sequencing used immunoSEQ multiplex PCR; TCRdb keeps in-frame clones, though not all of them. The table records about 150,000 clones, roughly 80% of them present only once. This material consisted of peripheral blood, taken on day 0 of MenACWY control vaccination. This sequence joins TRBV7-2 and TRBJ2-1; 13 bases fit TRBD2. The origin of this receptor is an adult in good health. The CDR3 nucleotides read TGTGCCAGCAGCTGGACTAGCGGGGGTAATGAGCAGTTCTTC. Protein: CASSWTSGGNEQFF.